This T cell receptor (beta chain) was obtained from a study of cytomegalovirus exposure and HLA in healthy donors. The CDR3 has 14 residues. The V end lost 6 bases, the J end lost 7 bases, and 18 bases lay between the germline ends. Per germline, CDR1 WNHNN and CDR2 SYGVQD (reference sequence). The PCR had 60 Vbeta and 13 Jbeta primers. Assay used: immunoSEQ multiplex PCR; TCRdb lists only in-frame clones, some missing. The repertoire consists of roughly 100,000 clones, with 74% occurring once and the leading ten covering roughly 2.7%. The clonotype originates from a man aged 50 to 59 in good health and CMV-seropositive. The chain combines TRBV10-1 with TRBJ1-1, with unresolved D. The sequenced material came from PBMCs. CDR3 coding DNA: TGCGCCAGCAGAGTACTTTGGTGGGCCGTTGAAGCTTTCTTT. Its translation is CASRVLWWAVEAFF.